Given below is one TCR beta chain in context. The sample is drawn from a study of blood T cell repertoires in COVID-19. Across the whole study: The origin of the acute and convalescent COVID-19 samples was the United States, Italy and Spain. Nucleic acid was either cDNA or gDNA, and it came from T cells, B-cell-depleted T cells, or PBMCs.

In the authors' workflow: The authors estimated nucleated cell counts from reference gene primer amplification. Assay used: immunoSEQ multiplex PCR; TCRdb lists only in-frame clones, some missing. The V and J calls and clone size are taken from that table; D and trimming were inferred from the DNA. Found here are 200,000 or so clones, approximately 80% of them singletons; the top ten hold 9% to 15%. Followed longitudinally, the Seattle patients had been enrolled during active infection. CDR1 is SGHNT, CDR2 YENEEA, per germline. The CDR3 has 14 amino acids. After removal of 2 bases from V and 5 bases from J, the junction contained 3 bases not matched to a gene.

This clonotype originated in a woman at least 80 years old with COVID-19, enrolled during active disease. The sample was peripheral blood. The V and J genes are TRBV11-3 and TRBJ2-1, with 7 bases fitting TRBD2. Written as DNA, the CDR3 is TGTGCCAGCAGCTTAACAGCGGGGAACAATGAGCAGTTCTTC. Protein: CASSLTAGNNEQFF.